One sample yielded the 3 T cell receptor beta chains listed below, sequenced in a study of spatial heterogeneity in lung cancer. Time point meaning: blood at routine non-recurrence follow-up after resection. TCRdb reprocessed the 5' RACE reads with MiXCR, giving one entry per CDR3 protein. The sample has over 85,000 distinct CDR3 sequences; 15% to 20% are singletons. The specimen was PBMCs, collected at follow-up. Source of these receptors: a male donor with early-stage non-small cell lung cancer.

This clonotype was found a few times. V usage is TRBV5-1 and J usage is TRBJ2-3, with 7 bases that match TRBD1. V was clipped by 3 bases and J by 3 bases; unmatched bases: 4. The CDR3 totals 14 residues. Germline assignment: CDR1 SGHRS and CDR2 YFSETQ. The CDR3 here is CASSSGGRTDTQYF. The CDR3 coding sequence is TGCGCCAGCAGCTCAGGGGGTAGGACAGATACGCAGTATTTT.

This clonotype was found once. The V gene is TRBV12-3 or TRBV12-4, the J gene TRBJ2-2, with D unresolved. The CDR3 is 14 residues long. Trimming removed 9 bases from V and 0 bases from J, with 11 bases in between. CDR3 nucleotides: TGTGCCAGTAGCAGTACCACGAACACCGGGGAGCTGTTTTTT. Translation: CASSSTTNTGELFF.

This clonotype was found many times. The chain recombines TRBV29-1 with TRBJ2-5; D is uncertain. CDR3 length: 13 residues. V lost 4 bases to trimming and J lost 2 bases, with 11 bases between them. Germline V gives CDR1 SQVTM, CDR2 ANQGSEA. The CDR3, as DNA: TGCAGCGTTGGAGTTACCATACAAGAGACCCAGTACTTC. This codes for CSVGVTIQETQYF.